The T cell receptor (beta chain) under discussion was sequenced for a study of blood T cell repertoires in COVID-19. Study in general: Donors in the United States, Italy and Spain gave samples during acute or convalescent COVID-19. Sources were T cells, B-cell-depleted T cells, or PBMCs; the material itself was cDNA or gDNA.

Germline values: CDR1 SGHNT, CDR2 YENEEA. V dropped 1 base and J dropped 3 bases, with 15 bases sitting between them. CDR3 length: 16 amino acids. Libraries were prepared by immunoSEQ multiplex PCR; TCRdb keeps only in-frame clonotypes and omits some of them. The sample yields about 110,000 clones, roughly four fifths seen once. The specimen sequenced was peripheral blood. The chain is built from TRBV11-3 and TRBJ1-1, with D unclear. This sequence originates from a woman aged 55-70 years with acute or convalescent COVID-19. CDR3 bases: TGTGCCAGCAGCTTAGCTGCGGGGAATAGAGACACTGAAGCTTTCTTT. This translates into CASSLAAGNRDTEAFF. Using reference TRBV11-3 and TRBJ1-1 for the parts outside the CDR3, the full variable domain is EAGVVQSPRYKIIEKKQPVAFWCNPISGHNTLYWYLQNLGQGPELLIRYENEEAVDDSQLPKDRFSAERLKGVDSTLKIQPAELGDSAVYLCASSLAAGNRDTEAFFGQGTRLTVV.